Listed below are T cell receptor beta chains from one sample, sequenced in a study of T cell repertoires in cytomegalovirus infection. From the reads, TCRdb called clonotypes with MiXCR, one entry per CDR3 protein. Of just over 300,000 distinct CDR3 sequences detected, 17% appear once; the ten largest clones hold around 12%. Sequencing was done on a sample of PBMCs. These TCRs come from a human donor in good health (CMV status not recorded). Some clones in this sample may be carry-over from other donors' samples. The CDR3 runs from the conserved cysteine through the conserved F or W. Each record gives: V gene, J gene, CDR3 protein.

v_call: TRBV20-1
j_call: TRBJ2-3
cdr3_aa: CSGTGRLRTDTQYF

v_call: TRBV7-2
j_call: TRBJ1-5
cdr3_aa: CASSLATGRNQPQHF

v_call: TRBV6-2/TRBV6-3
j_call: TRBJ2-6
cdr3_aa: CASSATGIGANVLTF

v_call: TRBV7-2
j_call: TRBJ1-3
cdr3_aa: CASSLDRVTSGNTIYF

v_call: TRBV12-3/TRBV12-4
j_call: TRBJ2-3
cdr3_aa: CASRPGTSGGQTKSDTQYF

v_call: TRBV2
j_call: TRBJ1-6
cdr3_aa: CARTGTDNSPLHF

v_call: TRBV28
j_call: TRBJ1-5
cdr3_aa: CASSLRAEGQPQHF

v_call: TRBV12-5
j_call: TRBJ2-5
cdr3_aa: CASGLGAPETQYF

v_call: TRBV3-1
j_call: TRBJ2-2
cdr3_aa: CASSQDWAGDAGELFF

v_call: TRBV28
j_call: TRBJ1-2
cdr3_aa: CATAGNNYGYTF

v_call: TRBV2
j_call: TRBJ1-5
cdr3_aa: CASSYGQNNQPQHF

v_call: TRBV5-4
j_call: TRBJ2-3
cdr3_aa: CATTGGIVTDTQYF

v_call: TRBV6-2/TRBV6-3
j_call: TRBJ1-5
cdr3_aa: CASSHTSNQPQHF

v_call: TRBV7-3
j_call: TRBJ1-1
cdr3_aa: CASSLTGREAGTEAFF

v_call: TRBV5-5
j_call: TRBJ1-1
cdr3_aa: CASTTHWAGEMNTEAFF

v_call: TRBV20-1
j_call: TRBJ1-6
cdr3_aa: CSVEDRHNSPLHF

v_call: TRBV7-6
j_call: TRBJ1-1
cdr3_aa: CASSSREGAEAFF

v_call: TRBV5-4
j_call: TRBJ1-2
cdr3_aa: CASSSSDVPNYGYTF

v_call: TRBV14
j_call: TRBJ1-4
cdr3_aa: CASSQGREVFF

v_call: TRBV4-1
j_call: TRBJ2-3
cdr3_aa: CASSQEGAGVDTQYF

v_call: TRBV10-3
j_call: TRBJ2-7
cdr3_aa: CAISGRQGTSYEQYF

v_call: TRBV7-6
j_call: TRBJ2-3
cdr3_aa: CASSFGRGFLKETQYF

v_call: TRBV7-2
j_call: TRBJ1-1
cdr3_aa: CASSLRGAGGEAFF

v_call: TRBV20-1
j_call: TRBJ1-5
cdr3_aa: CSARRTGASNQPQHF

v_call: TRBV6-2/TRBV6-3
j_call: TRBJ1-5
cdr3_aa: CASSSTLGGQPQHF

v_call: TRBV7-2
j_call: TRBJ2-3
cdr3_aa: CASSLNYADTQYF

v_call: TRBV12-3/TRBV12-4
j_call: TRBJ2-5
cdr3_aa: CASSRGDERETQYF

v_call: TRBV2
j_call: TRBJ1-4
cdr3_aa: CASSEQGEKLFF

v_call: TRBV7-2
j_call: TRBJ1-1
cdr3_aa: CASSPDRDTEAFF

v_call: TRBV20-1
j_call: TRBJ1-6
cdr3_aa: CSARQGASPLHF

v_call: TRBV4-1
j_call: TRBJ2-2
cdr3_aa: CASSQGRWEIGELFF

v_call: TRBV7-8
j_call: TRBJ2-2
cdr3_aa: CASSLAGGVANTGELFF

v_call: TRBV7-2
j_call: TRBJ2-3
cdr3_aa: CASSLDHTRQDTQYF

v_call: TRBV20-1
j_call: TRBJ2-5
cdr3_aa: CSASGSGQETQYF

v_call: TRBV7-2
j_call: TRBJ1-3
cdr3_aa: CASRTATDSGNTIYF

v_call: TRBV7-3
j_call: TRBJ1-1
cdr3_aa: CASSQTGENTEAFF

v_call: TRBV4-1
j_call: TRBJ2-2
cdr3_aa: CASSHQAGYANTGELFF

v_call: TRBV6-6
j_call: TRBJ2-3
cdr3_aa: CASSYPLADTDTQYF

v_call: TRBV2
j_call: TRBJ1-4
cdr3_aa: CASSEGDGRGRFF

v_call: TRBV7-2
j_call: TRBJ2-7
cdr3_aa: CASSYAPGQGYEQYF

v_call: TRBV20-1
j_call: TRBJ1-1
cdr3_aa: CSASKPQGNTEAFF

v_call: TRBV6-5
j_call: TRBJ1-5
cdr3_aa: CASSYSLAGDQPQHF

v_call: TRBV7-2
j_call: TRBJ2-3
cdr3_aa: CASRVGGLSTDTQYF

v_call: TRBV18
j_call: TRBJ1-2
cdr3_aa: CASSPPGGEIAYGYTF

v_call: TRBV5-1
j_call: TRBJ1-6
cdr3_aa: CASSLEHPSSRYNSPLHF

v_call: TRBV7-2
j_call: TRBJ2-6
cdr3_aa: CASSLVEAGANVLTF

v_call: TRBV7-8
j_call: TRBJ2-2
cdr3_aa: CASSLRDPQLNTGELFF

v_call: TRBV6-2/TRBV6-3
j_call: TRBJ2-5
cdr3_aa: CASQMGLAGDQETQYF

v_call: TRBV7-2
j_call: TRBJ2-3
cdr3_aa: CASSLGMVSGVTDTQYF

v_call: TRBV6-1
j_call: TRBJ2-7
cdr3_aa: CATGLDTREQYF

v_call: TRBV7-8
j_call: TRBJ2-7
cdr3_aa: CASSGRTGSSYEQYF